This T cell receptor beta chain was captured in a study of T cells in localized non-small cell lung cancer. About this clone: Its antigen remains unidentified.

Findings of the study overall: Exceeding tumor, uninvolved adjacent lung had the highest T cell clonality. The study detected a median around 57 of the top 100 tumor clones in adjacent lung. Higher adjacent-lung clonality was associated with shorter survival.

This table comes from immunoSEQ multiplex PCR, and its TCRdb copy is limited to in-frame clones, with some not included. The table includes tens of thousands of clones, roughly 90% detected once. The TCR sequence derives from a woman between 40 and 69 years old with stage II lung adenocarcinoma. The source material was PBMCs, sampled before any cancer treatment.

The CDR3 DNA is TGCGCCAGCAGGAGAAGGGTCATGAACACTGAAGCTTTCTTT. Translation: CASRRRVMNTEAFF. V usage is TRBV5-1 and J usage is TRBJ1-1; D not certain. CDR3 size: 14 residues. V was cut by 5 bases and J by 0 bases, with 11 bases left in between. Germline-derived CDR1 and CDR2 are SGHRS and YFSETQ.